The present T cell receptor (beta chain) was sequenced within a study of CD4+ T cells in melanoma. Generated by immunoSEQ multiplex PCR, the TCRdb table keeps only in-frame clones and is missing some. The table records roughly 10,000 clones, approximately 70% of them present only once. The clonotype comes from a human donor with melanoma. What was sequenced was cells from a culture (not recorded whether cultured in vitro).

In DNA, the CDR3 is TGCGCCAGCAGCTTGGTTGGCGGGGGCATCTATGAGCAGTTCTTC. It translates to CASSLVGGGIYEQFF. The chain recombines TRBV5-1 with TRBJ2-1, with D possibly being TRBD2 (7 bases). Trimming took 0 bases from V and 8 from J, leaving 15 bases between them. Germline CDR1 is SGHRS and CDR2 is YFSETQ. The CDR3 has 15 residues.